Listed here are 2 T cell receptor beta chains from one sample, sequenced in a study of shared clonotypes between healthy human individuals. Assay used: immunoSEQ multiplex PCR; TCRdb lists only in-frame clones, some missing. The table shows about 2.4 million clones, with around 94% occurring only once. Sequenced material: naive CD4+ T cells sorted from blood. Subset here: CD45RA+ positively selected. These receptors originate from a man aged 18 to 30 in good health.

The chain has TRBV6-5 and TRBJ2-1, with 10 bases lining up with TRBD2. From germline, CDR1 is MNHEY and CDR2 SVGAGI. Trimming cost V 1 base and J 9 bases; bases outside gene matches: 6. CDR3 length equals 15 residues. The CDR3 region has the DNA TGTGCCAGCAGTTACTTATCCAGCGGGAGGGTTGAGCAGTTCTTC. Protein: CASSYLSSGRVEQFF.

This chain connects TRBV5-1 to TRBJ2-7; the D is unclear. Trimming stripped 4 bases from V and 0 bases from J, with 11 bases between. This CDR3 spans 14 amino acids. Germline CDR1 and CDR2: SGHRS and YFSETQ. The CDR3 loop is CASSPDPSSYEQYF. The CDR3 DNA sequence: TGCGCCAGCAGCCCGGACCCTAGCTCCTACGAGCAGTACTTC.